The 24 T cell receptor beta chains below all came from one sample that was sequenced in a study of T-cell reconstitution after alpha-beta-depleted transplantation in children. The TCRbeta library was prepared with unique molecular identifiers. TCRdb fed the PCR reads into MiXCR, producing one record per CDR3 protein. The profile shows around 180,000 distinct CDR3 sequences, 11% of them singletons. The specimen was PBMCs, collected before TCRalphabeta/CD19-depleted stem cell transplant. These receptors all stem from a boy aged 2 to 10 with acute myeloid leukemia, due to receive a stem cell transplant.

This clonotype was seen many times. This chain joins TRBV6-1 and TRBJ2-7, with a weak D call TRBD1 (6 bases). Germline V gene data show CDR1 as MNHNS and CDR2 as SASEGT. The V end was cut by 10 bases, the J end by 2 bases, with 15 bases between. The length of the CDR3 is 13 residues. The CDR3 loop is CATSKQGAYEQYF. CDR3 coding DNA: TGTGCCACAAGTAAACAGGGCGCCTACGAGCAGTACTTC.

This clonotype was recorded at least ten times. The chain carries TRBV12-5 and TRBJ2-4; no firm D call. Germline CDR1 reads LGHNT; CDR2 reads FRNRAP. This CDR3 contains 13 residues. Trimming cost V 7 bases and J 6 bases, with 13 bases left between them. CDR3 amino acids: CASAWIGPNIQYF. In DNA, the CDR3 is TGTGCTAGTGCCTGGATAGGGCCAAACATTCAGTACTTC.

This clonotype was detected many times. This chain connects TRBV10-1 to TRBJ2-5, with 8 bases lining up with TRBD2. Germline V lookup: CDR1 WNHNN, CDR2 SYGVQD (reference sequence). V dropped 0 bases and J dropped 4; count of bases not matched to a gene: 13. The CDR3 is made up of 18 amino acids. The CDR3 nucleotides are TGCGCCAGCAGTGAGTCCGCCGGGACTAGGTTCCCGTCAGAGACCCAGTACTTC. It specifies CASSESAGTRFPSETQYF.

The V and J genes are TRBV20-1 and TRBJ1-5; D might be TRBD1 (6 bases). Germline V lookup: CDR1 DFQATT, CDR2 SNEGSKA (reference sequence). CDR3 length: 15 residues. DNA for the CDR3: TGCTGTTCCTTAAGGGGGGGCGGGGGCAATCAGCCCCAGCATTTT. It specifies CCSLRGGGGNQPQHF.

This clonotype was detected ten times or more. The chain's CDR3 is CSALSGGPYNEQFF. CDR3 sequence (DNA): TGCAGTGCTCTTAGCGGGGGGCCCTACAATGAGCAGTTCTTC. V and J are TRBV20-1 and TRBJ2-1; 10 nucleotides agree with TRBD2. V was pared by 5 bases and J by 2 bases, with 3 bases of the junction left unmatched. The CDR3 is 14 amino acids. From germline, CDR1 is DFQATT and CDR2 SNEGSKA (reference sequence).

This clonotype was detected many times. The gene calls are TRBV20-1 and TRBJ2-2, with 10 bases identical to TRBD2. The V gene's germline CDR1 is DFQATT and CDR2 SNEGSKA (reference sequence). V trimming: 5 bases; J trimming: 3 bases; junction bases outside the gene matches: 3. The CDR3 runs to 14 residues. The CDR3 loop reads CSAPAGGYTGELFF. The CDR3 region has the DNA TGCAGTGCTCCAGCGGGAGGGTACACCGGGGAGCTGTTTTTT.

Many counts were recorded for this clonotype. This sequence joins TRBV4-1 and TRBJ2-1, with 12 positions matching TRBD1. V lost 4 bases and J lost 5; bases outside the gene matches: 3. Germline V gives CDR1 MGHRA, CDR2 YSYEKL. There are 15 residues in the CDR3. The CDR3 reads CASSLGQGADNEQFF. DNA of the CDR3: TGCGCCAGCAGCCTGGGACAGGGGGCGGACAATGAGCAGTTCTTC.

This clonotype was observed many times. The chain employs TRBV7-9 and TRBJ2-3, with no clear D. CDR1 and CDR2 (germline): SEHNR, FQNEAQ (reference sequence). This CDR3 has 12 amino acids. V was clipped by 5 bases and J by 6 bases, with 9 bases between them. For the CDR3, the DNA is TGTGCCAGCAGCCCCGAGTCCGATACGCAGTATTTT. Its protein is CASSPESDTQYF.

Many counts were recorded for this clonotype. The V call is TRBV9, the J call TRBJ2-1; TRBD2 is a possible D gene (6 bases). This CDR3 region has 16 residues. Germline V gives CDR1 SGDLS, CDR2 YYNGEE. V shed 0 bases and J shed 8 bases, with 18 bases lying between them. The CDR3 sequence: CASSVEGGWSLDEQFF. The CDR3 DNA reads as TGTGCCAGCAGCGTAGAAGGAGGGTGGTCGCTGGATGAGCAGTTCTTC.

This clonotype was observed at least ten times. The genes are TRBV12-3 or TRBV12-4 and TRBJ1-3, with D hard to call. This CDR3 region has 14 residues. Between the trimmed V and J ends, which lost 3 bases and 4 bases, there was a span of 10 bases. The CDR3 sequence: CASSFHPRGNTIYF. The CDR3 DNA sequence: TGTGCCAGCAGTTTTCACCCGAGGGGAAACACCATATATTTT.

This clonotype came up many times. V is TRBV25-1 and J is TRBJ1-2; no reliable D call. The CDR3 spans 13 residues. From germline, CDR1 is MGHDK and CDR2 SYGVNS. V lost 2 bases and J lost 4, with 8 bases in between. CDR3 sequence reads: CASSENPSYGYTF. CDR3 DNA: TGTGCCAGCAGTGAAAACCCTTCCTATGGCTACACCTTC.

With regard to this clonotype: A much larger clonotype is one base distant, so this may be a read error. The chain employs TRBV11-2 and TRBJ1-1; D call uncertain. Germline V gene sequence: CDR1 SGHAT, CDR2 FQNNGV. There are 14 residues in the CDR3. The CDR3 region is CASSLPVRNTEALF. In DNA form, the CDR3 reads TGTGCCAGCAGCTTACCGGTTAGGAACACTGAAGCTTTGTTT.

This clonotype was observed at least ten times. The V call is TRBV18, the J call TRBJ2-2; possibly TRBD2 for D (5 bases). Germline V gene lookup returns CDR1 KGHSH and CDR2 LQKENI. Trimming took off 0 bases at V and 4 bases at J, with 9 bases between the two ends. The CDR3 is 15 residues long. In DNA, the CDR3 is TGTGCCAGCTCACCACCATCGGGGTCCACCGGGGAGCTGTTTTTT. This gives the protein CASSPPSGSTGELFF. Full variable domain (missing parts from reference TRBV18 and TRBJ2-2): NAGVMQNPRHLVRRRGQEARLRCSPMKGHSHVYWYRQLPEEGLKFMVYLQKENIIDESGMPKERFSAEFPKEGPSILRIQQVVRGDSAAYFCASSPPSGSTGELFFGEGSRLTVL.

There are many counts of this clonotype. The chain employs TRBV5-1 and TRBJ1-5; D gene ambiguous. Trimming removed 4 bases from V and 1 base from J, with 6 bases in between. The CDR3 is made up of 13 amino acids. Germline assignment: CDR1 SGHRS and CDR2 YFSETQ. CDR3 residues: CASSMDSNQPQHF. CDR3 sequence (DNA): TGCGCCAGCAGCATGGACAGCAATCAGCCCCAGCATTTT.

This clonotype was seen just once. The chain is built from TRBV20-1 and TRBJ2-7, with a tentative D call TRBD2 (6 bases). Germline CDR1 reads DFQATT; CDR2 reads SNEGSKA (reference sequence). This CDR3 is built from 16 residues. Trimming cost V 6 bases and J 2 bases, with 23 bases left between them. The CDR3 sequence: CSATGVAVSTPYEQYF. The CDR3 DNA reads as TGCAGTGCGACGGGAGTAGCGGTCTCCACGCCCTACGAGCAGTACTTC.

This clonotype was detected ten times or more. V is TRBV7-8 and J is TRBJ2-3; 10 positions match TRBD2. V was pared by 5 bases and J by 4 bases, with 6 bases of the junction left unmatched. Germline CDR1 reads SGHVS; CDR2 reads FQNEAQ. The CDR3 has 15 amino acids. In DNA, the CDR3 is TGTGCCAGCAGCACGACTAGCGGGCTTGCAGATACGCAGTATTTT. It encodes CASSTTSGLADTQYF.

Ten or more counts support this clonotype. The chain couples TRBV12-5 to TRBJ1-2, with a tentative D call TRBD1 (5 bases). V lost 3 bases and J lost 5, with 19 bases in between. This CDR3 is 16 amino acids long. The germline V gene encodes CDR1 LGHNT and CDR2 FRNRAP. CDR3: CASGFEGPSQGYGYTF. For the CDR3, the DNA is TGTGCTAGTGGTTTTGAGGGACCCTCTCAGGGTTATGGCTACACCTTC.

This clonotype was seen ten or more times. The chain carries TRBV29-1 and TRBJ1-1; 10 nucleotides agree with TRBD1. This CDR3 region has 13 residues. V dropped 5 bases and J dropped 2; count of bases not matched to a gene: 2. The V gene's germline CDR1 is SQVTM and CDR2 ANQGSEA. As DNA, the CDR3 is TGCAGCGTTCGGACAGGGGGTAACACTGAAGCTTTCTTT. Its protein product is CSVRTGGNTEAFF.

This clonotype was seen many times. The chain links TRBV5-5 to TRBJ2-5; perhaps TRBD1 as D (6 bases). V was cut by 4 bases and J by 5 bases, with 9 bases left in between. The CDR3 covers 12 residues. Germline CDR1 is SGHKS and CDR2 is YYEKEE (reference sequence). The CDR3 here is CASSGGWETQYF. CDR3 nucleotides: TGTGCCAGCAGCGGGGGCTGGGAGACCCAGTACTTC.

This clonotype showed up many times. V gene TRBV5-1 combines with J gene TRBJ1-4; 9 bases are a match to TRBD1. With 4 bases clipped from V and 7 bases from J, the junction kept 5 bases outside the gene matches. The CDR3 runs to 14 residues. Germline V gives CDR1 SGHRS, CDR2 YFSETQ. CDR3 DNA sequence: TGCGCCAGCAGCCACGGACAGGGGCGTGAAAAACTGTTTTTT. Translation: CASSHGQGREKLFF.

This clonotype was recorded at least ten times. The chain employs TRBV12-3 or TRBV12-4 and TRBJ1-4, with 9 bases matching TRBD1. This CDR3 region has 16 residues. The V and J ends lost 6 bases and 3 bases, in that order; junction bases with no gene match: 8. The CDR3 sequence is CASSQGTGLPNEKLFF. Here the CDR3 DNA reads TGTGCCAGCAGCCAAGGGACAGGGCTGCCTAATGAAAAACTGTTTTTT.

The chain has TRBV5-1 and TRBJ2-5; tentatively, D is TRBD2 (6 bases). Germline V gene sequence: CDR1 SGHRS, CDR2 YFSETQ. The CDR3 length is 15 residues. Trimming pared 4 bases from V and 2 bases from J, leaving 15 bases between. CDR3 nucleotides: TGCGCCAGCAGCGGGGCCGGGGGAGGACAAGAGACCCAGTACTTC. Translating it yields CASSGAGGGQETQYF.

This clonotype was detected many times. The V and J genes are TRBV28 and TRBJ2-1, with D perhaps TRBD2 (6 bases). V was cut by 8 bases and J by 8 bases, with 22 bases left in between. This CDR3 has 15 residues. Germline loops: CDR1 MDHEN, CDR2 SYDVKM. The CDR3: CASSDSGTLGDEQFF. The DNA of the CDR3 is TGTGCCAGCTCCGATAGCGGAACCCTTGGGGATGAGCAGTTCTTC. Together with reference TRBV28 and TRBJ2-1, the CDR3 gives the full variable domain: DVKVTQSSRYLVKRTGEKVFLECVQDMDHENMFWYRQDPGLGLRLIYFSYDVKMKEKGDIPEGYSVSREKKERFSLILESASTNQTSMYLCASSDSGTLGDEQFFGPGTRLTVL.

This clonotype came up many times. This sequence joins TRBV10-3 and TRBJ1-4; no clear D. V lost 6 bases and J 6 bases, leaving 17 bases between the germline ends. Germline loops: CDR1 ENHRY, CDR2 SYGVKD. This CDR3 has 15 residues. The CDR3 sequence is CAISANRGGDEKLFF. As DNA, the CDR3 is TGTGCCATCAGCGCTAACCGGGGTGGAGATGAAAAACTGTTTTTT.